This is a list of T cell receptor beta chains from one sample in a study of blood T cell repertoires in COVID-19. Clones were sequenced by immunoSEQ multiplex PCR, and TCRdb holds only the in-frame ones, with some missing. The sample includes about 400,000 clones, about 89% seen only once; the top ten take 1.2%. Sequenced material: peripheral blood. The receptors were gathered from a man aged 35 to 55 with acute or convalescent COVID-19. The CDR3 runs from the conserved cysteine through the conserved F or W. The D gene is left open where the match is weak. The size entry is marked missing in some rows and otherwise reads once, few, many or a size class.

>TRBV10-3|TRBJ2-3|TRBD2|-
TGTGCCATCAGTGGGACTAGCGGGAATTTTTCATCAGATACGCAGTATTTT
CAISGTSGNFSSDTQYF
>TRBV6-2/TRBV6-3|TRBJ2-3|-|-
TGTGCCAGCAGTTACATTAGTGATACGCAGTATTTT
CASSYISDTQYF
>TRBV28|TRBJ1-2|-|once
TGTGCCAGCAGTCTCCAGGGGTTGACTGGCTACACCTTC
CASSLQGLTGYTF
>TRBV28|TRBJ1-3|-|-
TGTGCCAGCAGCCACAATTTAAACACCATATATTTT
CASSHNLNTIYF
>TRBV27|TRBJ1-2|-|-
TGTGCCAGCAGTGCAACAGGTTATAACTATGGCTACACCTTC
CASSATGYNYGYTF
>TRBV6-2/TRBV6-3|TRBJ2-7|-|-
TGTGCCAGCAGTTGGGACACGGGGCTCTACGAGCAGTACTTC
CASSWDTGLYEQYF
>TRBV19|TRBJ2-1|TRBD2|once
TGTGCCAGTAGTGGTCTAGCGGGGAATGAGCAGTTCTTC
CASSGLAGNEQFF
>TRBV4-3|TRBJ2-5|TRBD2|-
TGCGCCAGCAGCCAAGGTAGATCGGGGGGGGGCCCCCAAGAGACCCAGTACTTC
CASSQGRSGGGPQETQYF
>TRBV27|TRBJ2-1|TRBD2|-
TGTGCCAGCAGCTGGACTAGCAGGCCCTACAATGAGCAGTTCTTC
CASSWTSRPYNEQFF
>TRBV6-2/TRBV6-3|TRBJ2-2|-|few
TGTGCCAGCAGTTACGGGCGACGCACCGGGGAGCTGTTTTTT
CASSYGRRTGELFF
>TRBV4-1|TRBJ1-2|-|-
TGCGCCAGCAGCCAAGAAACTACTTTAGGCTACACCTTC
CASSQETTLGYTF
>TRBV28|TRBJ2-7|TRBD1|-
TGTGCCAGCAGTTCTCCGGGACAGGGGGCCTACGAGCAGTACTTC
CASSSPGQGAYEQYF
>TRBV3-1/TRBV3-2|TRBJ2-2|TRBD2|-
TGTGCCAGCAGCCTAACTAGCGGGGATGCACGAGGGGAGCTGTTTTTT
CASSLTSGDARGELFF
>TRBV19|TRBJ2-7|-|-
TGTGCCAGTAGTATTCGGAGTTATCACGAGCAGTACTTC
CASSIRSYHEQYF
>TRBV5-1|TRBJ1-2|TRBD1|-
TGCGCCAGCAGCTTGGTACAGGGGGCGCGAGGCTACACCTTC
CASSLVQGARGYTF
>TRBV18|TRBJ2-1|TRBD2|-
TGTGCCAGCTCACCAGGGACTAGTAGCGATGAGCAGTTCTTC
CASSPGTSSDEQFF
>TRBV6-1|TRBJ2-7|TRBD2|-
TGTGCCAGCAGTGACCTGACTAGCGGCTACGAGCAGTACTTC
CASSDLTSGYEQYF
>TRBV11-3|TRBJ2-1|-|-
TGTGCCAGCAGCCTATTGGGACTCCGAGGGGAGCAGTTCTTC
CASSLLGLRGEQFF
>TRBV18|TRBJ1-2|-|-
TGTGCCAGCTCACAAAACAGGGCAGAGGGTTACGGCTACACCTTC
CASSQNRAEGYGYTF
>TRBV5-1|TRBJ2-2|-|-
TGCGCCACCAGAGAGGGTGTTTCCGACACCGGGGAGCTGTTTTTT
CATREGVSDTGELFF
>TRBV9|TRBJ1-4|-|once
TGTGCCAGCAGCGTAGAGAAGGGAGTGACTAATGAAAAACTGTTTTTT
CASSVEKGVTNEKLFF
>TRBV4-1|TRBJ2-7|TRBD1|-
TGCGCCAGCAGCCAGCATTACGGACAGGGGGTTTACGAGCAGTACTTC
CASSQHYGQGVYEQYF
>TRBV28|TRBJ2-1|TRBD1|-
TGTGCCAGCAGTTTACACAGGGGCTACAATGAGCAGTTCTTC
CASSLHRGYNEQFF
>TRBV9|TRBJ1-6|TRBD1|-
TGTGCCAGCAGCGTAGATGAGGGGGCGGCGAATAATTCACCCCTCCACTTT
CASSVDEGAANNSPLHF
>TRBV6-2/TRBV6-3|TRBJ2-1|TRBD2|-
TGTGCCAGCAGTAACCCCGGGACTAGCGGGCACAATGAGCAGTTCTTC
CASSNPGTSGHNEQFF
>TRBV27|TRBJ1-5|TRBD1|-
TGTGCCAGCAGTCCGCGCCGGACAGGGAAGGATCAGCCCCAGCATTTT
CASSPRRTGKDQPQHF
>TRBV11-2|TRBJ2-2|-|once
TGTGCCAGCAGCTTAGGCAGGGGTACCGGGGAGCTGTTTTTT
CASSLGRGTGELFF
>TRBV3-1/TRBV3-2|TRBJ2-3|-|-
TGTGCCAGCAGCCATGCGGATACGCAGTATTTT
CASSHADTQYF
>TRBV27|TRBJ1-5|-|-
TGTGCCAGCAGTCCTATCAACCGCGGATTCAATCAGCCCCAGCATTTT
CASSPINRGFNQPQHF
>TRBV4-3|TRBJ1-1|-|-
TGCGCCAGCAGCCAAGTAGGTGCGGGAAAGGGTGAAGCTTTCTTT
CASSQVGAGKGEAFF
>TRBV7-8|TRBJ1-1|TRBD1|-
TGTGCCAGCAGCTTAGCGCGGTGGGTAGACAGGGGATTTCCTGGGAACACTGAAGCTTTCTTT
CASSLARWVDRGFPGNTEAFF
>TRBV27|TRBJ2-7|TRBD1|-
TGTGCCAGCAGTTTTACAGGGGACGAGCAGTACTTC
CASSFTGDEQYF
>TRBV9|TRBJ2-2|-|-
TGTGCCAGCAAGAGGGAGATGAACACCGGGGAGCTGTTTTTT
CASKREMNTGELFF
>TRBV19|TRBJ2-1|TRBD2|-
TGTGCCAGTAGTACTCTAGCGGGGGATTACAATGAGCAGTTCTTC
CASSTLAGDYNEQFF
>TRBV19|TRBJ1-5|-|few
TGTGCCAGTAGTATTCAAGCAGGGTCGGGCAATCAGCCCCAGCATTTT
CASSIQAGSGNQPQHF
>TRBV7-6|TRBJ2-7|-|-
TGTGCCAGCAGCTTAGTCGGTCGCTCGAATCCCCTCGAGCAGTACTTC
CASSLVGRSNPLEQYF